The next 22 T cell receptor beta chains were all read from a single sample in a study of Graves' ophthalmopathy and Graves' hyperthyroidism. The authors amplified TCR beta CDR3 regions from RNA transcripts. First-round RT-PCR relied on HTBI primers, and a second-round multiplex PCR came next. TCRdb called the multiplex PCR reads again in MiXCR, with one record for every CDR3 protein. Of about 160,000 distinct CDR3 sequences listed, over 35% are singletons. Sequenced sample: peripheral blood. Receptor source: a woman in her 40s with Graves' ophthalmopathy.

This clonotype was detected ten times or more. CDR3 DNA sequence: TGTGCCAGCAGCTTCAGAGGTAGGGGGCTTTGGGGCAATCAGCCCCAGCATTTT. Encoded protein: CASSFRGRGLWGNQPQHF. The J gene is TRBJ1-5, the V gene TRBV13; 7 bases fit TRBD1. This CDR3 comprises 18 residues. The V gene end was trimmed by 3 bases and the J gene end by 2 bases; junction bases not matched to a gene: 13. From germline, CDR1 is PRHDT and CDR2 FYEKMQ (reference sequence).

Ten or more counts support this clonotype. This chain uses TRBV7-2 with TRBJ2-5, with a weak D call TRBD2 (7 bases). Germline CDR1 is SGHTA and CDR2 is FQGNSA. The V end was cut by 3 bases, the J end by 4 bases, with 15 bases between. The CDR3 is 15 amino acids. CDR3 in DNA: TGTGCCAGCAGCTTTGGGGGGGGGCCGGGAGAGACCCAGTACTTC. This codes for CASSFGGGPGETQYF.

This clonotype came up many times. The chain combines TRBV11-1 with TRBJ2-2; no reliable D call. V was trimmed by 0 bases and J by 2 bases, leaving 4 bases between them. Germline V CDR1 and CDR2: SGHAT, FQDESV (reference sequence). This CDR3 contains 14 residues. This chain's CDR3 is CASSLALNTGELFF. The CDR3, as DNA: TGTGCCAGCAGCTTAGCGCTTAACACCGGGGAGCTGTTTTTT.

The chain couples TRBV28 to TRBJ1-2, with D possibly being TRBD1 (5 bases). This CDR3 is 13 amino acids long. The germline gives CDR1 MDHEN, CDR2 SYDVKM. V dropped 7 bases and J dropped 5 bases, with 14 bases sitting between them. In nucleotides, the CDR3 is TGTGCCAGCAACATAGGGGCAGCTTATGGCTACACCTTC. Encoded protein: CASNIGAAYGYTF.

This clonotype came up many times. The gene calls are TRBV5-6 and TRBJ1-1; D uncertain. The CDR3 contains 16 residues. Germline assignment: CDR1 SGHDT and CDR2 YYEEEE. Deletions cut 4 bases from V and 1 base from J, with 17 bases between. CDR3 sequence: CASSPTHTEKNTEAFF. The CDR3 DNA follows: TGTGCCAGCAGCCCCACCCACACGGAAAAGAACACTGAAGCTTTCTTT.

The J gene is TRBJ1-5, the V gene TRBV6-1; D ambiguous. Germline lookup yields CDR1 MNHNS and CDR2 SASEGT. Between the trimmed V and J ends, which lost 4 bases and 6 bases, there was a span of 10 bases. The CDR3 sequence is 13 residues long. This CDR3 is CASSGPGTQPQHF. The CDR3 DNA follows: TGTGCCAGCAGTGGCCCCGGCACTCAGCCCCAGCATTTT.

The rearrangement links TRBV6-2 or TRBV6-3 to TRBJ1-1, with 8 bases that match TRBD1. The trim removed 6 bases at V and 2 bases at J, leaving 5 bases unmatched. CDR3 length equals 14 residues. Germline CDR1 is MNHEY and CDR2 is SVGEGT. The CDR3 loop is CASRNGQGNTEAFF. CDR3 sequence (DNA): TGTGCCAGCAGAAATGGACAGGGAAACACTGAAGCTTTCTTT.

This chain links TRBV6-2 or TRBV6-3 with TRBJ2-7; no firm D call. Trimming cost V 6 bases and J 4 bases, with 13 bases left between them. The CDR3 totals 13 residues. Germline V gene sequence: CDR1 MNHEY, CDR2 SVGEGT. Written as DNA, the CDR3 is TGTGCCAGCAGCGCCCCCGGTTCTTACGAGCAGTACTTC. This sequence encodes CASSAPGSYEQYF.

For this clonotype: Sequence at one end of the junction differs from germline and may be a read error. This chain connects TRBV6-5 to TRBJ1-1, with D uncertain. The germline CDR1 and CDR2 sequences are MNHEY and SVGAGI. The CDR3 runs 16 residues. This chain's CDR3 is CSSSYSKGMMNTEAFF. The CDR3 region has the DNA TGTTCCAGCAGTTACTCCAAGGGAATGATGAACACTGAAGCTTTCTTT.

The table lists this clonotype with a count of one. The V call is TRBV6-5, the J call TRBJ1-2; D might be TRBD1 (6 bases). There are 15 residues in the CDR3. CDR1 and CDR2 (germline): MNHEY, SVGAGI. The V end lost 2 bases, the J end lost 3 bases, and 13 bases lay between the germline ends. The CDR3 sequence: CASSYIGGRDYGYTF. CDR3 coding DNA: TGTGCCAGCAGTTACATCGGGGGGCGCGACTATGGCTACACCTTC.

This clonotype was observed at least ten times. The chain is built from TRBV7-3 and TRBJ1-1; D is possibly TRBD1 (6 bases). Trimming took 5 bases from V and 3 from J, leaving 16 bases between them. Germline CDR1 reads SGHTA; CDR2 reads FQGTGA. The CDR3 is made up of 15 amino acids. The CDR3, as DNA: TGTGCCAGCAGCCCTCCCGGGGGGCAGGACACTGAAGCTTTCTTT. This translates into CASSPPGGQDTEAFF.

This clonotype was counted many times. The chain has TRBV20-1 and TRBJ1-6; the match to TRBD1 covers 10 bases. Losses at the gene ends were 7 bases for V and 7 bases for J; bases not matched to a gene: 4. Germline values: CDR1 DFQATT, CDR2 SNEGSKA (reference sequence). This CDR3 spans 13 amino acids. The DNA for the CDR3 is TGCAGTGTTTGGACAGGGGGAAATTCACCCCTCCACTTT. Translation: CSVWTGGNSPLHF.

This clonotype was counted ten times or more. The junction does not match germline at one end; this may be a read error. The chain couples TRBV5-1 to TRBJ2-5; 7 bases agree with TRBD1. The V gene's germline CDR1 is SGHRS and CDR2 YFSETQ. The CDR3 is 12 residues long. The CDR3 DNA sequence: TGCGCCAGCAGCCTCGACAGGGCTCTGACTTTCTTC. It is translated as CASSLDRALTFF.

This clonotype showed up many times. The rearrangement joins TRBV12-3 or TRBV12-4 to TRBJ1-5; TRBD1 might be the D (5 bases). The germline V and J ends were trimmed by 7 bases and 4 bases, with 14 bases remaining between them. The CDR3 runs to 14 residues. The CDR3: CASTQGNDNQPQHF. DNA for the CDR3: TGTGCCAGCACCCAGGGAAACGATAATCAGCCCCAGCATTTT.

The V and J genes are TRBV6-1 and TRBJ2-2, with TRBD1 as a possible D gene (6 bases). Deletions cut 7 bases from V and 3 bases from J, with 12 bases between. This CDR3 spans 14 amino acids. The germline V gene has CDR1 MNHNS and CDR2 SASEGT. The CDR3 reads CASIRGSDTGELFF. As DNA, the CDR3 is TGTGCCAGCATCAGGGGAAGTGACACCGGGGAGCTGTTTTTT.

The chain combines TRBV4-1 with TRBJ1-1; D call uncertain. This CDR3 spans 14 amino acids. Germline V lookup: CDR1 MGHRA, CDR2 YSYEKL. The V and J ends lost 3 bases and 1 base respectively, with 9 bases between them. The CDR3 here is CASSHLTGNTEAFF. CDR3 DNA sequence: TGCGCCAGCAGCCATTTGACGGGGAACACTGAAGCTTTCTTT.

The chain recombines TRBV6-1 with TRBJ2-5; no reliable D call. CDR1 and CDR2 (germline): MNHNS, SASEGT. The CDR3 runs 15 residues. Between the trimmed V and J ends, which lost 0 bases and 3 bases, there was a span of 11 bases. The CDR3 protein is CASSEAAGREETQYF. CDR3 DNA sequence: TGTGCCAGCAGTGAAGCGGCCGGACGGGAAGAGACCCAGTACTTC.

This clonotype was observed many times. The rearrangement joins TRBV14 to TRBJ2-7; 7 nucleotides match TRBD1. The CDR3 has 13 residues. CDR1 is SGHDN and CDR2 is FVKESK in the germline V gene. Trimming removed 6 bases from V and 5 bases from J; junction bases left unmatched: 7. CDR3 coding DNA: TGTGCCAGCAGACTTACAGGGGTCCACGAGCAGTACTTC. This codes for CASRLTGVHEQYF. Drawing the rest from reference TRBV14 and TRBJ2-7, the complete variable domain is EAGVTQFPSHSVIEKGQTVTLRCDPISGHDNLYWYRRVMGKEIKFLLHFVKESKQDESGMPNNRFLAERTGGTYSTLKVQPAELEDSGVYFCASRLTGVHEQYFGPGTRLTVT.

The rearrangement links TRBV12-3 or TRBV12-4 to TRBJ2-7; D assignment may be TRBD1 or TRBD2 (5 bases each). This CDR3 comprises 15 residues. Trimming pared 6 bases from V and 4 bases from J, leaving 19 bases between. The DNA for the CDR3 is TGTGCCAGCAGCTCTAGGGACCTCCTGAGTTACGAGCAGTACTTC. It translates to CASSSRDLLSYEQYF.

The chain uses TRBV7-2 and TRBJ2-7, with no clear D. V lost 1 base to trimming and J lost 3 bases, with 4 bases between them. The CDR3 has 12 residues. The germline V gene encodes CDR1 SGHTA and CDR2 FQGNSA. Here the CDR3 DNA reads TGTGCCAGCAGCTTAGTTGACTACGAGCAGTACTTC. Protein product: CASSLVDYEQYF.

This clonotype showed up many times. This chain connects TRBV6-4 to TRBJ2-2; TRBD2 is a possible D gene (6 bases). The CDR3 runs to 12 residues. The germline gives CDR1 MRHNA, CDR2 SNTAGT. Trimming shortened V by 10 bases and J by 5 bases, and 11 bases separated the two germline ends. DNA for the CDR3: TGTGCCACAGCACGGGGGACCGGGGAGCTGTTTTTT. Its translation is CATARGTGELFF.

This clonotype was seen repeatedly, ten times or more. The gene calls are TRBV12-3 or TRBV12-4 and TRBJ1-2, with D possibly being TRBD1 (5 bases). This CDR3 contains 13 residues. The germline V and J ends were trimmed by 5 bases and 5 bases, with 12 bases remaining between them. The CDR3 region is CASSPQGLYGYTF. The CDR3 nucleotides read TGTGCCAGCAGTCCTCAGGGCCTATATGGCTACACCTTC.